The 21 T cell receptor beta chains in this list originate from one sample, sequenced in a study of tumor-infiltrating lymphocytes in primary liver carcinoma. RNA and DNA were co-extracted from roughly 20-30 mg of unsorted bulk tissue. The investigators made TCR beta cDNA from about 500 ng total RNA, using a constant-region primer. Researchers made the TCR beta libraries by running three nested multiplex PCR rounds with slightly modified ARM-PCR. A C-beta reverse primer and TRBV1-TRBV30 forward primers served in each of the first two PCR rounds, at about 10 cycles apiece. TCRdb ran MiXCR on the multiplex PCR reads and lists one entry per CDR3 protein. The data hold about 120,000 distinct CDR3 sequences, with 50% to 65% observed a single time. Sequenced material: liver tumor tissue from sampling region 1. Described subset: tumor region T1, superior pole. The receptors were gathered from a woman aged 55-69 years with primary liver carcinoma and hepatitis B virus infection.

This clonotype was recorded only once. A read error may produce the germline difference seen at one junction end. The genes are TRBV11-2 and TRBJ2-1, with 14 bases matching TRBD2. Germline values: CDR1 SGHAT, CDR2 FQNNGV. CDR3 length: 17 residues. The CDR3: CASSRRLAGGPEDEQFF. The CDR3 DNA sequence: TGTGCAAGCAGCAGGAGACTAGCGGGAGGGCCGGAGGACGAGCAGTTCTTC. Full variable domain (outside the CDR3, taken from reference TRBV11-2 and TRBJ2-1): EAGVAQSPRYKIIEKRQSVAFWCNPISGHATLYWYQQILGQGPKLLIQFQNNGVVDDSQLPKDRFSAERLKGVDSTLKIQPAKLEDSAVYLCASSRRLAGGPEDEQFFGPGTRLTVL.

Worth noting for this clonotype: Being one base from a much bigger clone, this may be a read error. The V and J genes are TRBV12-3 or TRBV12-4 and TRBJ1-5; a weak D match, TRBD1 (6 bases). The CDR3 covers 16 residues. CDR3 DNA: TGTGCCAGCAGTTCCGGGACAAGTAGTTTCAATCAGCCCCGGCATTTT. It codes for CASSSGTSSFNQPRHF.

Concerning this clonotype: The junction differs from germline at one of its ends, possibly a read error. J is TRBJ2-3 and V is TRBV11-2; D remains unclear. The germline gives CDR1 SGHAT, CDR2 FQNNGV. The length of the CDR3 is 11 residues. Here the CDR3 DNA reads TGCGTCAGCAGCTTAGCAGATACGCAGTATTTT. Its translation: CVSSLADTQYF.

As regards this clonotype: Since a much larger clone is just one base distant, this may be a read error. The genes are TRBV7-9 and TRBJ1-6; no reliable D call. V lost 3 bases to trimming and J lost 3 bases, with 12 bases between them. Germline-derived CDR1 and CDR2 are SEHNR and FQNEAQ (reference sequence). This CDR3 is 16 amino acids long. The CDR3 sequence is CASSLLHEYYNSPLHF. In DNA, the CDR3 is TGTGCCAGCAGCTTGTTACATGAATACTATAATTCACCCCTCCACTTT.

As concerns this clonotype: Germline is not matched at one junction end, which may reflect a read error. The chain uses TRBV7-8 and TRBJ2-3; 8 bases line up with TRBD2. The germline V gene has CDR1 SGHVS and CDR2 FQNEAQ. This CDR3 is 15 amino acids long. This chain's CDR3 is CVSSIAGLGTDTQYF. CDR3 sequence (DNA): TGTGTCAGCAGTATAGCGGGATTGGGCACAGATACGCAGTATTTT.

This clonotype has only one observation. The conserved phenylalanine or tryptophan normally closing the CDR3 is absent here, so this likely arose from a read error. The chain combines TRBV10-2 with TRBJ2-7; 9 nucleotides agree with TRBD2. Germline V gene sequence: CDR1 WSHSY, CDR2 SAAADI. V lost 11 bases to trimming and J lost 0 bases; unmatched junction nucleotides: 8. The CDR3 contains 14 residues. CDR3 loop: CADKETSGSYEQYL. The DNA of the CDR3 is TGCGCCGACAAAGAGACTAGCGGCTCCTACGAGCAGTACCTC.

A word on this clonotype: No conserved phenylalanine or tryptophan is present at the end of the CDR3, so a read error is the likely explanation. The V and J genes are TRBV11-2 and TRBJ1-1, with D maybe TRBD1 (5 bases). Germline CDR1 and CDR2: SGHAT and FQNNGV. The CDR3 covers 15 residues. The V gene lost 3 bases and the J gene lost 4 bases, with 15 bases spanning the gap. The CDR3 reads CASSFQGLMSTEAFY. CDR3 DNA: TGTGCCAGCAGCTTCCAGGGCCTGATGAGCACTGAAGCTTTCTAT.

Regarding this clonotype: This is likely a read error, given that the CDR3 carries no conserved phenylalanine or tryptophan at its end. This chain links TRBV11-2 with TRBJ2-7; D perhaps matches TRBD2 (8 bases). Germline CDR1 reads SGHAT; CDR2 reads FQNNGV. The CDR3 length is 15 residues. The CDR3 nucleotides are TGTGGCAGCAGCTTAGCGGGACAGCACTCCTACGGGCAGTACATC. Translating gives CGSSLAGQHSYGQYI.

The chain is built from TRBV5-1 and TRBJ1-5; perhaps TRBD1 as D (5 bases). V was cut by 4 bases and J by 8 bases, with 19 bases left in between. This CDR3 spans 15 amino acids. Germline CDR1 and CDR2: SGHRS and YFSETQ. The CDR3 region is CASSPGAGVNKPQHF. CDR3 coding DNA: TGCGCCAGCAGCCCCGGGGCAGGCGTTAATAAGCCCCAGCATTTT.

This clonotype was seen only a few times. The gene calls are TRBV5-4 and TRBJ1-2; D remains ambiguous. The germline CDR1 and CDR2 sequences are SGHNT and YYREEE (reference sequence). The CDR3 loop spans 13 amino acids. The ends were cut back, 0 bases at V and 4 bases at J, with 7 bases in the middle. The DNA of the CDR3 is TGTGCCAGCAGCTTGGATCAGATCTATGGCTACACCTTC. This gives the protein CASSLDQIYGYTF.

The V call is TRBV12-3 or TRBV12-4, the J call TRBJ2-1; TRBD2 matches 8 bases. The CDR3 totals 14 residues. The V and J ends lost 7 bases and 9 bases, in that order; junction bases with no gene match: 11. The chain's CDR3 is CASIDQRESSEQFF. The CDR3 DNA sequence: TGTGCCAGCATCGATCAGCGGGAGAGCAGTGAGCAGTTCTTC.

Of note for this clonotype: This clone may be a read error of a much larger clone one base away. CDR3 sequence: CSVSRESNTGELFF. For the CDR3, the DNA is TGCAGCGTTTCCCGGGAGAGCAACACCGGGGAGCTGTTTTTT. The V and J genes are TRBV29-1 and TRBJ2-2; TRBD2 might be the D (6 bases). The CDR3 has 14 amino acids. Germline loops: CDR1 SQVTM, CDR2 ANQGSEA. V lost 5 bases, J lost 2 bases, and 12 bases lay in between.

This clonotype was counted between two and nine times. The V gene is TRBV21-1, the J gene TRBJ1-1. TRBV21-1 represents a pseudogene. The CDR3 has 12 residues. CDR3 sequence (DNA): TGTGCCACCCAACCACGGGGTACTGAAGCTTTCTTT. Translation: CATQPRGTEAFF.

The chain carries TRBV5-6 and TRBJ2-4, with D perhaps assigned TRBD1 or TRBD2 (5 bases each). Deletions cut 1 base from V and 8 bases from J, with 13 bases between. This CDR3 is 14 amino acids long. CDR1 SGHDT and CDR2 YYEEEE come from the germline V gene. CDR3 residues: CASSLRGRGYIQYF. The CDR3, as DNA: TGTGCCAGCAGCTTGAGGGGACGGGGATACATTCAGTACTTC.

Comments on this clonotype: With a much larger clone just one base away, this may be a read error. This is likely a read error, given that the CDR3 carries no conserved phenylalanine or tryptophan at its end. The rearrangement uses TRBV29-1 and TRBJ2-7, with D perhaps TRBD1 or TRBD2 (5 bases each). CDR1 and CDR2 (germline): SQVTM, ANQGSEA. This CDR3 has 12 amino acids. The germline V and J ends were trimmed by 4 bases and 7 bases, with 14 bases remaining between them. As DNA, the CDR3 is TGCAGCGTTGTCCGGGACGAGGGGGAGCAGTACCTC. Translated: CSVVRDEGEQYL.

This clonotype was found a few times. This chain joins TRBV5-1 and TRBJ2-7; TRBD1 might be the D (5 bases). Germline V gene lookup returns CDR1 SGHRS and CDR2 YFSETQ. This CDR3 has 13 residues. V lost 4 bases and J lost 4, with 12 bases in between. CDR3 region: CASSPDSRYEQYF. As DNA, the CDR3 is TGCGCCAGCAGCCCTGACAGCAGGTACGAGCAGTACTTC.

As to this clonotype: The junction shows a germline mismatch at one end, possibly a read error. The chain employs TRBV29-1 and TRBJ2-3, with a possible D match to TRBD1 (6 bases). CDR3 length: 16 residues. Germline values: CDR1 SQVTM, CDR2 ANQGSEA. The CDR3 nucleotides are TGCAGCGTCGGTAGCTGGAGTTCGGTACGGACAGACACGCAGTATTTT. It is translated as CSVGSWSSVRTDTQYF.

The gene calls are TRBV29-1 and TRBJ2-7; no clear D. V lost 7 bases and J lost 0, with 19 bases in between. Germline assignment: CDR1 SQVTM and CDR2 ANQGSEA. The CDR3 covers 15 residues. The CDR3 spells CSGRVGSTTSYEQYF. The CDR3 DNA follows: TGCAGCGGCCGCGTGGGGTCCACCACCTCCTACGAGCAGTACTTC.

The rearrangement joins TRBV11-2 to TRBJ2-7; 7 nucleotides align to TRBD2. Germline CDR1 SGHAT, CDR2 FQNNGV. This CDR3 has 14 residues. Here the CDR3 reads CVSSTTSVGYEQYF. The CDR3, as DNA: TGTGTCAGTAGCACTACTAGCGTAGGCTACGAGCAGTACTTC.

This clonotype was picked up many times. The V call is TRBV11-2, the J call TRBJ2-5; 13 nucleotides match TRBD2. J gave up 3 bases and V 3 bases, and 1 base lay outside the gene matches. The CDR3 length is 15 residues. Germline V gene lookup returns CDR1 SGHAT and CDR2 FQNNGV. DNA for the CDR3: TGTGCCAGCAGCTTCGGGACTAGCGGGAAAGAGACCCAGTACTTC. Amino acids: CASSFGTSGKETQYF.

Concerning this clonotype itself: One end of the junction is discordant with germline, which a read error may explain. The genes are TRBV6-5 and TRBJ2-6; D may be TRBD1 (6 bases). The CDR3 consists of 17 residues. Germline values: CDR1 MNHEY, CDR2 SVGAGI. The CDR3, as DNA: TGTGCCAGCAGTTACTTTGGACAGCGATCTGGAGCCAACATCCTGACTTTC. As protein: CASSYFGQRSGANILTF.